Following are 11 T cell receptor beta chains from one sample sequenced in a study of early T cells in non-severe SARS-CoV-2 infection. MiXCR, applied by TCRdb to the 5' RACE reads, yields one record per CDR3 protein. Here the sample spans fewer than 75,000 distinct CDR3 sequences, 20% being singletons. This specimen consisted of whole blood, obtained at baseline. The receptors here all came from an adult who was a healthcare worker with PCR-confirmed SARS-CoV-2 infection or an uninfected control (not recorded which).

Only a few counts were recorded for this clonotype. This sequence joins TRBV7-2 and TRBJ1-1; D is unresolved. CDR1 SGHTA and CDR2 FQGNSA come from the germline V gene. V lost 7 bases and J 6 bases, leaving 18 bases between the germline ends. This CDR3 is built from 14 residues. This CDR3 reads CASTIEEGRAEAFF. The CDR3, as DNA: TGTGCCAGCACCATCGAGGAGGGAAGGGCTGAAGCTTTCTTT.

This chain's CDR3 is CSVRDGANYGYTF. DNA of the CDR3: TGCAGCGTCCGGGACGGAGCTAACTATGGCTACACCTTC. The chain links TRBV29-1 to TRBJ1-2; D is perhaps TRBD1 (5 bases). CDR1 and CDR2 from the germline V gene are SQVTM and ANQGSEA. The CDR3 has 13 residues. Trimming shortened V by 6 bases and J by 0 bases, and 11 bases separated the two germline ends.

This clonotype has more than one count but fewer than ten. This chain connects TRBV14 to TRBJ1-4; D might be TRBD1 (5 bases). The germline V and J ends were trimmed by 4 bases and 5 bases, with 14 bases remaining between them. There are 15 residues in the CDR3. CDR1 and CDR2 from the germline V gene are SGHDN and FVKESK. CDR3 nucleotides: TGTGCCAGCAGCCTACTCCAGGGTGTCAATGAAAAACTGTTTTTT. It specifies CASSLLQGVNEKLFF.

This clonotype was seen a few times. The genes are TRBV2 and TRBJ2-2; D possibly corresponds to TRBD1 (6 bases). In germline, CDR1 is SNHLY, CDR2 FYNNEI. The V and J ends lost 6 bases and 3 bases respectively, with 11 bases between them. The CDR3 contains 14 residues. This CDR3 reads CASRRNRDTGELFF. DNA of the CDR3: TGTGCCAGCAGACGGAACAGGGACACCGGGGAGCTGTTTTTT. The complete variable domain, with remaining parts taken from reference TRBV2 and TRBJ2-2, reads EPEVTQTPSHQVTQMGQEVILRCVPISNHLYFYWYRQILGQKVEFLVSFYNNEISEKSEIFDDQFSVERPDGSNFTLKIRSTKLEDSAMYFCASRRNRDTGELFFGEGSRLTVL.

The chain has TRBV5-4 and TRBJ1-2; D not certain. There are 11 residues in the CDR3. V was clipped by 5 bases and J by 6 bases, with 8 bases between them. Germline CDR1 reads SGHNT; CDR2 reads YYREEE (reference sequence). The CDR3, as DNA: TGTGCCAGCAGGGAGGGTAATGGCTACACCTTC. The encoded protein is CASREGNGYTF.

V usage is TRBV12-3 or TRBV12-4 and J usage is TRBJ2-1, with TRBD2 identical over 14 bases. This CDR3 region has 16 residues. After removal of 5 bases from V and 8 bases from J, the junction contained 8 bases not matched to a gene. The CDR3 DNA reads TGTGCCAGCAGTCCTACCGGGACTAGCGGGGGCTATGAGCAGTTCTTC. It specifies CASSPTGTSGGYEQFF.

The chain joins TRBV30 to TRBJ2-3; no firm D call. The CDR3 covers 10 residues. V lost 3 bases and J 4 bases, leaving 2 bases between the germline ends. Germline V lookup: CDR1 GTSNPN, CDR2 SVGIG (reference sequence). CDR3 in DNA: TGTGCCTGGAGGGCAGATACGCAGTATTTT. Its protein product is CAWRADTQYF.

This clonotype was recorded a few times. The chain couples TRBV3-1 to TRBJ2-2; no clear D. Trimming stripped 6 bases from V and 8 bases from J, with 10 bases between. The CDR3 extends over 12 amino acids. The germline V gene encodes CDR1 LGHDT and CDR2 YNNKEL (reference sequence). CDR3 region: CASRGRTGELFF. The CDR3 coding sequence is TGTGCCAGCAGGGGCAGAACGGGGGAGCTGTTTTTT.

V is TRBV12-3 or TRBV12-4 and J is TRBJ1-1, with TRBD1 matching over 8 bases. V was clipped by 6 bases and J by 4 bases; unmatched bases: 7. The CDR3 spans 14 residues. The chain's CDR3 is CASRSTDRATEAFF. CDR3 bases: TGTGCCAGCAGATCCACGGACAGGGCCACTGAAGCTTTCTTT.

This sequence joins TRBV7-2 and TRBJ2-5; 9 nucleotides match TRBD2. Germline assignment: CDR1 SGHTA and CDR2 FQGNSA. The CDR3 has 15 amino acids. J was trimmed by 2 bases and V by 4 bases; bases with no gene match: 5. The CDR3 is CASSSSGLAQETQYF. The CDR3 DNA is TGTGCCAGCAGCTCCTCGGGACTAGCTCAAGAGACCCAGTACTTC.

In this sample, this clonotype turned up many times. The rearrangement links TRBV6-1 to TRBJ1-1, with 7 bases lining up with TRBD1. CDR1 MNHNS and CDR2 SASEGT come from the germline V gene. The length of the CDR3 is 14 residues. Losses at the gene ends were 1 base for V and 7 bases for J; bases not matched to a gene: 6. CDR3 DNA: TGTGCCAGCAGTGAAGATGTCAGGGGGGTTGAAGCTTTCTTT. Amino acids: CASSEDVRGVEAFF.